This T cell receptor (beta chain) was found in a study of identical twins. This clonotype was detected many times. Its cognate antigen is unknown. Each cDNA held unique molecular identifiers, and template switching gave it a universal primer site. TCRdb recomputed calls from the 5' RACE reads with MiXCR, one row per CDR3 protein. The sample holds about 700,000 distinct CDR3 sequences, less than 7% seen once. Broader study findings: Twin-shared out-of-frame alpha sequences were enriched for low generation probability.

This clonotype originated in a man aged 18-30 years in good health. The sequenced material came from naive T cells sorted from blood.

CDR3 region: CASSFATQPQHF. In DNA, the CDR3 is TGTGCCAGCAGTTTCGCCACTCAGCCCCAGCATTTT. The V gene is TRBV12-3 or TRBV12-4, the J gene TRBJ1-5; D unresolved. This CDR3 has 12 amino acids. V was shortened by 3 bases and J by 6 bases, with 6 bases between the two germline ends.